The rows below give T cell receptor beta chains drawn from one sample of a study of blood T cell repertoires in COVID-19. Profiled with immunoSEQ multiplex PCR; TCRdb holds only in-frame clones, not every one. Seen here are approximately 85,000 clones, about 81% observed once, and the top ten hold approximately 13%. Material: peripheral blood. The receptors derive from a human donor in a cohort sampled during active COVID-19. The CDR3 runs from the conserved cysteine through the conserved F or W. The order of the fields is CDR3 protein, CDR3 DNA, J gene, V gene, D gene, CDR3 length, clone size. A D gene is named only where the DNA matches it firmly. The size field is filled for only some rows; it gives once, few, many or a size class.

CASSKTGNSYNSPLHF | TGCGCCAGCAGCAAAACAGGGAACTCCTATAATTCACCCCTCCACTTT | TRBJ1-6 | TRBV5-1 | . | 16 | few
CASSPGYGYTF | TGTGCCAGCAGTCCAGGGTATGGCTACACCTTC | TRBJ1-2 | TRBV14 | . | 11 | once
CASSSGTARETQYF | TGTGCCAGCTCATCCGGGACTGCAAGGGAGACCCAGTACTTC | TRBJ2-5 | TRBV18 | . | 14 | .
CATREGGRGDTQYF | TGTGCCACTAGAGAGGGGGGGAGGGGAGATACGCAGTATTTT | TRBJ2-3 | TRBV19 | . | 14 | .
CASSLSWQGATTNEKLFF | TGCGCCAGCAGCTTGTCGTGGCAGGGGGCTACAACTAATGAAAAACTGTTTTTT | TRBJ1-4 | TRBV5-1 | TRBD1 | 18 | .
CASSLGGSYGYTF | TGCGCCAGCAGCTTGGGAGGGAGCTATGGCTACACCTTC | TRBJ1-2 | TRBV5-1 | . | 13 | .
CASSSPGTPTDEQFF | TGCGCCAGCAGCTCCCCCGGGACACCTACGGATGAGCAGTTCTTC | TRBJ2-1 | TRBV5-1 | . | 15 | .
CASSYSRGNYEQYF | TGTGCCAGCAGTTACTCCCGGGGAAACTACGAGCAGTACTTC | TRBJ2-7 | TRBV6-5 | . | 14 | .
CASSSTWRVERPQHF | TGCGCCAGCAGCTCCACGTGGCGGGTCGAACGGCCCCAGCATTTT | TRBJ1-5 | TRBV4-1 | . | 15 | .
CASSLMIAAVNEKLFF | TGTGCCAGCAGCTTGATGATCGCGGCGGTGAATGAAAAACTGTTTTTT | TRBJ1-4 | TRBV5-5 | . | 16 | .